Following are 13 T cell receptor beta chains from one sample sequenced in a study of T cell clones after liver transplantation (dated by TCRdb to between 2018 and 2021). Libraries were constructed by the immunoSEQ multiplex PCR assay. Sourced from immuneACCESS, this table was stored by TCRdb with only in-frame sequences that have V and J called. A share of the clones is absent; for the studies checked, an unresolved V gene accounts for under half, and the remainder has no known explanation. Across this sample there are about 72,000 clones, with around nine tenths seen only once. 2% to 3% of the sample goes to the ten largest clones. Read against the paper, the sample's time point label means: pre-transplant. The sample consisted of CD4+ T cells from blood, taken before liver transplant. The receptor set was obtained from a human donor who received a liver transplant.

The J gene is TRBJ2-7, the V gene TRBV28, with a tentative D call TRBD2 (5 bases). Germline lookup yields CDR1 MDHEN and CDR2 SYDVKM. The CDR3 runs 16 residues. V was cut by 5 bases and J by 0 bases, with 17 bases left in between. The CDR3 protein is CASSPTIGGSSYEQYF. CDR3 coding DNA: TGTGCCAGCAGTCCAACTATAGGAGGAAGCTCCTACGAGCAGTACTTC.

This sequence joins TRBV5-1 and TRBJ2-5; no definite D call. The CDR3 is 14 amino acids. CDR1 and CDR2 (germline): SGHRS, YFSETQ. The ends were cut back, 2 bases at V and 0 bases at J, with 8 bases in the middle. Here the CDR3 reads CASSLAPNQETQYF. The DNA of the CDR3 is TGCGCCAGCAGCTTAGCCCCTAACCAAGAGACCCAGTACTTC. The complete variable domain, with remaining parts taken from reference TRBV5-1 and TRBJ2-5, reads KAGVTQTPRYLIKTRGQQVTLSCSPISGHRSVSWYQQTPGQGLQFLFEYFSETQRNKGNFPGRFSGRQFSNSRSEMNVSTLELGDSALYLCASSLAPNQETQYFGPGTRLLVL.

CDR3: CSVTILAGVSDTQYF. The DNA for the CDR3 is TGCAGCGTTACCATCCTGGCGGGAGTGTCAGATACGCAGTATTTT. V and J are TRBV29-1 and TRBJ2-3, with 7 positions matching TRBD2. V gave up 5 bases and J gave up 4 bases; unmatched junction bases: 12. The CDR3 sequence is 15 residues long. CDR1 and CDR2 from the germline V gene are SQVTM and ANQGSEA.

This clone was observed a handful of times. This rearrangement joins TRBV27 to TRBJ2-3; D is uncertain. The germline V gene encodes CDR1 MNHEY and CDR2 SMNVEV (reference sequence). Deletions cut 5 bases from V and 0 bases from J, with 9 bases between. The CDR3 sequence is 14 residues long. CDR3 coding DNA: TGTGCCAGCAGTCCAAGGCTTAGCACAGATACGCAGTATTTT. Its translation is CASSPRLSTDTQYF.

The V gene is TRBV5-1, the J gene TRBJ2-2; 10 bases map to TRBD2. Germline CDR1 reads SGHRS; CDR2 reads YFSETQ. CDR3 length: 14 amino acids. With V trimmed by 4 bases and J by 8 bases, 5 bases remained unmatched. The CDR3 loop is CASSDGTSVGELFF. In DNA, the CDR3 is TGCGCCAGCAGCGATGGGACTAGCGTTGGGGAGCTGTTTTTT.

The chain couples TRBV7-8 to TRBJ2-2; 7 bases fit TRBD1. With 5 bases clipped from V and 0 bases from J, the junction kept 3 bases outside the gene matches. Per germline, CDR1 SGHVS and CDR2 FQNEAQ. This CDR3 is 15 amino acids long. The CDR3 protein is CASSPQGANTGELFF. The CDR3 bases are TGTGCCAGCAGCCCTCAGGGGGCGAACACCGGGGAGCTGTTTTTT.

V gene TRBV5-1 combines with J gene TRBJ2-4; possibly TRBD2 for D (5 bases). Per the germline V gene, CDR1 is SGHRS and CDR2 is YFSETQ. Deletions cut 4 bases from V and 11 bases from J, with 19 bases between. The CDR3 sequence is 14 residues long. Written as DNA, the CDR3 is TGCGCCAGCAGCCCCGAGGCCCAGCGGAGCGTTCAGTACTTC. Residues: CASSPEAQRSVQYF.

The J gene is TRBJ2-4, the V gene TRBV28; D call uncertain. V was pared by 3 bases and J by 4 bases, with 7 bases between. The CDR3 covers 13 residues. The germline V gene has CDR1 MDHEN and CDR2 SYDVKM. The CDR3 loop is CASSFAVKNIQYF. The DNA for the CDR3 is TGTGCCAGCAGTTTTGCAGTGAAAAACATTCAGTACTTC.

The genes are TRBV30 and TRBJ1-2, with TRBD1 matching over 7 bases. The CDR3 contains 13 residues. Germline loops: CDR1 GTSNPN, CDR2 SVGIG (reference sequence). Unmatched junction bases numbered 10, after V lost 4 bases and J lost 8 bases. CDR3 bases: TGTGCCTGGACCTCAGACAGGGCGAGGGGCTACACCTTC. This sequence encodes CAWTSDRARGYTF.

This sequence joins TRBV9 and TRBJ1-1, with a possible D match to TRBD1 (6 bases). Germline V gives CDR1 SGDLS, CDR2 YYNGEE. The ends were cut back, 0 bases at V and 6 bases at J, with 9 bases in the middle. The CDR3 totals 13 residues. The CDR3, as DNA: TGTGCCAGCAGCGTAGCCCCAGGGGCTGAAGCTTTCTTT. This gives the protein CASSVAPGAEAFF.

This chain connects TRBV7-2 to TRBJ1-5; the D gene is possibly TRBD1 (6 bases). This CDR3 has 13 residues. The germline V gene encodes CDR1 SGHTA and CDR2 FQGNSA. V was shortened by 6 bases and J by 6 bases, with 12 bases between the two germline ends. The CDR3 nucleotides are TGTGCCAGCAGTACAGGGACCACTCAGCCCCAGCATTTT. It yields the protein CASSTGTTQPQHF.

This clone was found a few times. V is TRBV18 and J is TRBJ2-7; perhaps TRBD2 as D (6 bases). Germline CDR1 reads KGHSH; CDR2 reads LQKENI. The V and J ends lost 6 bases and 5 bases respectively, with 14 bases between them. The CDR3 covers 13 residues. As DNA, the CDR3 is TGTGCCAGCTCCCTAGAGAGGACTAACGAGCAGTACTTC. It encodes CASSLERTNEQYF.

The chain couples TRBV29-1 to TRBJ1-1, with TRBD1 as a possible D gene (6 bases). Trimming left V 6 bases short and J 5 bases short, with 10 bases between. Germline V gene sequence: CDR1 SQVTM, CDR2 ANQGSEA. This CDR3 has 11 residues. The CDR3 DNA follows: TGCAGCGTATACAGGGCTACTGAAGCTTTCTTT. Translation: CSVYRATEAFF.